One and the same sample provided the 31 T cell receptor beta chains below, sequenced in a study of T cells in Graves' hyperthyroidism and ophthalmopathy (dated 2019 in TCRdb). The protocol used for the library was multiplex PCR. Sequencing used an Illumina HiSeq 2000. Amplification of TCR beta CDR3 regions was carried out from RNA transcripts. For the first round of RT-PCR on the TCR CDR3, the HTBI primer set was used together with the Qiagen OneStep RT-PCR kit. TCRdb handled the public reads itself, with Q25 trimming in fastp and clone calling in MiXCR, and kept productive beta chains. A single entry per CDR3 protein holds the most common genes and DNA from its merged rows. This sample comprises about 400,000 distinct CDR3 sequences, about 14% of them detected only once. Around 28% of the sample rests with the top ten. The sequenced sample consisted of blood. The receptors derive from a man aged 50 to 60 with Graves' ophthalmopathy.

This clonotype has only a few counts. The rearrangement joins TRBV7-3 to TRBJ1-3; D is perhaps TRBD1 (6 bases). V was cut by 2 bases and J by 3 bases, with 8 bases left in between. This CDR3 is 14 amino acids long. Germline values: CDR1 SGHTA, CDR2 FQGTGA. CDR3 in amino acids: CASSLDRLGNTIYF. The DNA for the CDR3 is TGTGCCAGCAGCTTAGACAGGCTTGGAAACACCATATATTTT.

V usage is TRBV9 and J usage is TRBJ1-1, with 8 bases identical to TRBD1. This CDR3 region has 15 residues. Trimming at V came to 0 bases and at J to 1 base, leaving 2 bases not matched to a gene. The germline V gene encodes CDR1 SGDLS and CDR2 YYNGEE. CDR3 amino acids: CASSVADRGNTEAFF. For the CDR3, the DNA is TGTGCCAGCAGCGTAGCTGACAGGGGGAACACTGAAGCTTTCTTT. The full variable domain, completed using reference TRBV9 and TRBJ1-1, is DSGVTQTPKHLITATGQRVTLRCSPRSGDLSVYWYQQSLDQGLQFLIQYYNGEERAKGNILERFSAQQFPDLHSELNLSSLELGDSALYFCASSVADRGNTEAFFGQGTRLTVV.

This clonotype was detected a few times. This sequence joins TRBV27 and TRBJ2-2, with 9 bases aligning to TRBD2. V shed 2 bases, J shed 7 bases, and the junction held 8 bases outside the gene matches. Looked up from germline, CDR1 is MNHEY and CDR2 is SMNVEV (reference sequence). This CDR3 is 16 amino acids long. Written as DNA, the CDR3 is TGTGCCAGCAGTTTACGGCCTAGCGGGATTGTCGGGGAGCTGTTTTTT. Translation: CASSLRPSGIVGELFF.

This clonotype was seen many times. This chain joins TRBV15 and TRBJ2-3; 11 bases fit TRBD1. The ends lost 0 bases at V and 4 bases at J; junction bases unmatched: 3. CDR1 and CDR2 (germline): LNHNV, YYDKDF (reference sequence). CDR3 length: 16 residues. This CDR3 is CATSRDRGQGADTQYF. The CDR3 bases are TGTGCCACCAGCAGAGATAGGGGACAGGGGGCAGATACGCAGTATTTT.

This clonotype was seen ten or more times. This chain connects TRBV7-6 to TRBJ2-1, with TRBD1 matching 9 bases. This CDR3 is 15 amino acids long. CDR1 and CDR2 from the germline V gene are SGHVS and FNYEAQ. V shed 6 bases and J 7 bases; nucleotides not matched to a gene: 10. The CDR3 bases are TGTGCCAGCAGTAAAGGGACAGGGTGGCTGAATGAGCAGTTCTTC. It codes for CASSKGTGWLNEQFF.

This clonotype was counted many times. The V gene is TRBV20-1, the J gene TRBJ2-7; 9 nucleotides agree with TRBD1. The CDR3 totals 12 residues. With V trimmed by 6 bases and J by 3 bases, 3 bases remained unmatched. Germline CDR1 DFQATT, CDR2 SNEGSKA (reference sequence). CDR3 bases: TGCAGTGCCACGGGACAGGGCTACGAGCAGTACTTC. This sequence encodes CSATGQGYEQYF.

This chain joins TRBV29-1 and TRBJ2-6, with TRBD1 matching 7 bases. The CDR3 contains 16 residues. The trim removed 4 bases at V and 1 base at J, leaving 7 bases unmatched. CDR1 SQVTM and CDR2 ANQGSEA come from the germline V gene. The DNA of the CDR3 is TGCAGCGTTGTTTTAGAGGGGGCGTCTGGGGCCAACGTCCTGACTTTC. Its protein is CSVVLEGASGANVLTF.

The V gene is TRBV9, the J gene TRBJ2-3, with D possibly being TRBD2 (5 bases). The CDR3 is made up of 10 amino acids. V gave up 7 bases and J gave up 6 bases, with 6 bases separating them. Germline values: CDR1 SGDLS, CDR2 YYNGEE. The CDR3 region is CASGEDTQYF. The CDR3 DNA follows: TGTGCCAGCGGGGAGGATACGCAGTATTTT.

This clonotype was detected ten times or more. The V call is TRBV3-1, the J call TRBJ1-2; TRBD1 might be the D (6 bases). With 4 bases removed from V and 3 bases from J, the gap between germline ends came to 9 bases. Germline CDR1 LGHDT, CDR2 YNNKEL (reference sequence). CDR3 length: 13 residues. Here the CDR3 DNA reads TGTGCCAGCAGCCGGAACAGGGACTATGGCTACACCTTC. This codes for CASSRNRDYGYTF.

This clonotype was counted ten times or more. The CDR3, as DNA: TGTGCCAGTAGGGCGGGACAGGGGAAGGCCGGGGAGCTGTTTTTT. Its translation: CASRAGQGKAGELFF. This chain connects TRBV19 to TRBJ2-2; 10 nucleotides match TRBD1. CDR3 length: 15 residues. Germline CDR1 is LNHDA and CDR2 is SQIVND (reference sequence). The V gene end was trimmed by 6 bases and the J gene end by 6 bases; junction bases not matched to a gene: 7.

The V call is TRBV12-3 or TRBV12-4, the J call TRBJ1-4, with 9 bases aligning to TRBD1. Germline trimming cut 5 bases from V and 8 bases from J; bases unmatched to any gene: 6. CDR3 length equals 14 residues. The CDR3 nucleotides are TGTGCCAGCAGTCACCGACAGGGGGGGGAAAAACTGTTTTTT. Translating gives CASSHRQGGEKLFF.

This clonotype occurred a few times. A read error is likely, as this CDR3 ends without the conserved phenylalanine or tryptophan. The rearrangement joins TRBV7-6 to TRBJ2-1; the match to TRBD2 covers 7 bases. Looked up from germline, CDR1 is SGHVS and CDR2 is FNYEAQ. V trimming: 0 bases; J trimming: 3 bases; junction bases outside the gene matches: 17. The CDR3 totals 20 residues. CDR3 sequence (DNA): TGTGCCAGCAGCTTAGCCTTTAGGAGGACGGGGCGGGAGTTCTACAATGAGCAGTTCCTC. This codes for CASSLAFRRTGREFYNEQFL.

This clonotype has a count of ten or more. CDR3 in DNA: TGTGCCAGCAGTTCCCCCTCTAGCGGGATATTTAATGAGCAGTTCTTC. Translated: CASSSPSSGIFNEQFF. V is TRBV28 and J is TRBJ2-1, with TRBD2 identical over 9 bases. The J segment lost 7 bases and the V segment lost 4 bases, leaving 11 bases of the junction unmatched. CDR1 MDHEN and CDR2 SYDVKM come from the germline V gene. The CDR3 spans 16 residues.

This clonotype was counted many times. The DNA of the CDR3 is TGCGCCAGCAGCCAAGGACTAGCGGGATCCTACGAGCAGTACTTC. Amino acid sequence: CASSQGLAGSYEQYF. The rearrangement uses TRBV4-1 and TRBJ2-7, with 11 bases matching TRBD2. This CDR3 is built from 15 residues. Unmatched junction bases numbered 0, after V lost 1 base and J lost 1 base. Germline lookup yields CDR1 MGHRA and CDR2 YSYEKL.

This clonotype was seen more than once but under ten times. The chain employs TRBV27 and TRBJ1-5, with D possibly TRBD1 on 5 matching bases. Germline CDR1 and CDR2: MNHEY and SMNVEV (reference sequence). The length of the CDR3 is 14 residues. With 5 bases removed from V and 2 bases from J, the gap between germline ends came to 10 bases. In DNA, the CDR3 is TGTGCCAGCAGTGCCCAGGGTGGCAATCAGCCCCAGCATTTT. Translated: CASSAQGGNQPQHF.

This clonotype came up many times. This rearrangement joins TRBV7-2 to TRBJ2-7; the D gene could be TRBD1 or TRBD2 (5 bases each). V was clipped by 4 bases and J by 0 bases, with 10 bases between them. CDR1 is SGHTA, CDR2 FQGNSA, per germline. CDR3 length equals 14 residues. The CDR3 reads CASSSRESSYEQYF. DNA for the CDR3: TGTGCCAGCAGCTCCAGGGAGAGCTCCTACGAGCAGTACTTC. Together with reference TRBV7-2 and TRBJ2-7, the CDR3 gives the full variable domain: GAGVSQSPSNKVTEKGKDVELRCDPISGHTALYWYRQSLGQGLEFLIYFQGNSAPDKSGLPSDRFSAERTGGSVSTLTIQRTQQEDSAVYLCASSSRESSYEQYFGPGTRLTVT.

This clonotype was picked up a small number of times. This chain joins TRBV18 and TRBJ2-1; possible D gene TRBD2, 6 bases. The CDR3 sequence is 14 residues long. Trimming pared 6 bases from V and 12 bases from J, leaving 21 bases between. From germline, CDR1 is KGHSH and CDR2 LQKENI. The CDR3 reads CASSSGTLENGQFF. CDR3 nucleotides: TGTGCCAGCTCTTCCGGGACTCTAGAGAACGGGCAGTTCTTC.

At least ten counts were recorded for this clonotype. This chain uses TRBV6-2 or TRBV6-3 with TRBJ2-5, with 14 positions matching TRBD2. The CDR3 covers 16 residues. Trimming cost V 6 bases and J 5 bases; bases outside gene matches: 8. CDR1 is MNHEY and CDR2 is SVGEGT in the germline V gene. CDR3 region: CASRLGLAGEGETQYF. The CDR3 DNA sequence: TGTGCCAGCAGACTGGGACTAGCGGGAGAGGGTGAGACCCAGTACTTC.

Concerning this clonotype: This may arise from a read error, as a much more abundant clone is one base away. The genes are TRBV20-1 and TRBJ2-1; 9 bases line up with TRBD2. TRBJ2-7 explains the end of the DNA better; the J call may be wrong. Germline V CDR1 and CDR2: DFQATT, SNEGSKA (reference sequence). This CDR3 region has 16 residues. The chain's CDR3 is CSARSSGIRLYNEQYF. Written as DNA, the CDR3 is TGCAGTGCTAGATCTAGCGGGATCCGATTATACAATGAGCAGTACTTC.

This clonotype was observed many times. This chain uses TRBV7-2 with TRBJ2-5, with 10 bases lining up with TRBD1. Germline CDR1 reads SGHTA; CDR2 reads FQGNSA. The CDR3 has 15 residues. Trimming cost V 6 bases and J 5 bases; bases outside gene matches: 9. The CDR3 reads CASSRQGARAETQYF. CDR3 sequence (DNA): TGTGCCAGCAGTCGACAGGGGGCTCGCGCGGAGACCCAGTACTTC.

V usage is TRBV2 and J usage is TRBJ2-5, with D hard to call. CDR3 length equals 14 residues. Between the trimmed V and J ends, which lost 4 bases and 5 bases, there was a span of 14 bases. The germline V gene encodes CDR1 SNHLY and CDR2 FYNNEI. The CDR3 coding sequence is TGTGCCAGCAGTGTTGGCAGATTCGGGGAGACCCAGTACTTC. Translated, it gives CASSVGRFGETQYF.

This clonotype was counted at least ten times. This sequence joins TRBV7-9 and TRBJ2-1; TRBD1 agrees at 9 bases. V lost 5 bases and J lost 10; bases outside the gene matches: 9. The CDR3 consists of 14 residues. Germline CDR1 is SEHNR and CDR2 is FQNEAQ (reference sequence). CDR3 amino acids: CASSLLGQGVEQFF. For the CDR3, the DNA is TGTGCCAGCAGCCTTCTGGGACAGGGTGTAGAGCAGTTCTTC.

CDR3 nucleotide sequence: TGTGCCTGGATACTGGGTGGTGCAGATACGCAGTATTTT. It yields the protein CAWILGGADTQYF. The J gene is TRBJ2-3, the V gene TRBV30; D remains ambiguous. The ends were cut back, 4 bases at V and 4 bases at J, with 12 bases in the middle. CDR3 size: 13 residues. Looked up from germline, CDR1 is GTSNPN and CDR2 is SVGIG (reference sequence).

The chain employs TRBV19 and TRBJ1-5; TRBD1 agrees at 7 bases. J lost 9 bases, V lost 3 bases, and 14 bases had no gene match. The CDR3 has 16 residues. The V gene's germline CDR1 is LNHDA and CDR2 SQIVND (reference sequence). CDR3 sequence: CASSIRDRQGVVPQHF. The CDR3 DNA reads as TGTGCCAGTAGTATCCGGGACAGACAAGGGGTGGTGCCCCAGCATTTT.

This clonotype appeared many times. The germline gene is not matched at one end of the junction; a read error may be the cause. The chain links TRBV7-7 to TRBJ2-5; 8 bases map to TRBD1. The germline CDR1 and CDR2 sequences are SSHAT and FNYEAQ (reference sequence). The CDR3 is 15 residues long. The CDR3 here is CASSPGTGTRETQYF. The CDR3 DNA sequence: TGTGCTAGCAGCCCTGGGACAGGAACCCGGGAGACCCAGTACTTC.

CDR3 region: CATSGVTVGARSPYEQYF. The CDR3 DNA reads TGTGCCACCAGTGGGGTAACGGTGGGCGCCAGATCCCCCTACGAGCAGTACTTC. This chain joins TRBV24-1 and TRBJ2-7; D remains ambiguous. The CDR3 consists of 18 residues. V dropped 5 bases and J dropped 2 bases, with 24 bases sitting between them. Germline V gene lookup returns CDR1 KGHDR and CDR2 SFDVKD.

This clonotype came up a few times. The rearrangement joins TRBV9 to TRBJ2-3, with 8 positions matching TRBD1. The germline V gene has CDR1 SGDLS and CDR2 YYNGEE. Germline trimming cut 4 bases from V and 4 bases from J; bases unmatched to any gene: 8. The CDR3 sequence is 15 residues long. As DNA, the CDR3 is TGTGCCAGCAGCATCGGACAGGGTTTGGCAGATACGCAGTATTTT. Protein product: CASSIGQGLADTQYF.

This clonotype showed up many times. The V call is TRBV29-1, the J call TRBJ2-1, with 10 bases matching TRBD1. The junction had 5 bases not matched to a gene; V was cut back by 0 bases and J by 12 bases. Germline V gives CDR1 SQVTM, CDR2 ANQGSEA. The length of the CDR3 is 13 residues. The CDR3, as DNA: TGCAGCGTTGAAGAGCAAAGGACAGGGGGGCAGTTCTTC. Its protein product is CSVEEQRTGGQFF.

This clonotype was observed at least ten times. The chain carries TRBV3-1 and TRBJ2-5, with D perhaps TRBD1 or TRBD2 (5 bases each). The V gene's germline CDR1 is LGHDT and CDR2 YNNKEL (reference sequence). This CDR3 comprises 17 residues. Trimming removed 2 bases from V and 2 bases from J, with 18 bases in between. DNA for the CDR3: TGTGCCAGCAGCCAACGCCACCTCCGGGACGGACAAGAGACCCAGTACTTC. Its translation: CASSQRHLRDGQETQYF.

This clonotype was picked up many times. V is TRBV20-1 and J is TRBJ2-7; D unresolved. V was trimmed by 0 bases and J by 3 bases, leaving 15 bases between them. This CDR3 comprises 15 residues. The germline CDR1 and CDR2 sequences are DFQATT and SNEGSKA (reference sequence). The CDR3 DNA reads TGCAGTGCTAGAGATTACGATTTTCCGGTCTACGAGCAGTACTTC. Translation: CSARDYDFPVYEQYF.

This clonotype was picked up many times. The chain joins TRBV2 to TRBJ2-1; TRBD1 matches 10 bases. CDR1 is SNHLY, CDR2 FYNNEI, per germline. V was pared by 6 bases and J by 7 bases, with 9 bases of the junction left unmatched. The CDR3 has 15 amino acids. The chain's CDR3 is CASSSDRGLGNEQFF. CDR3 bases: TGTGCCAGCAGCTCCGACAGGGGGCTAGGGAATGAGCAGTTCTTC. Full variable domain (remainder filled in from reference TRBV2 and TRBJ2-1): EPEVTQTPSHQVTQMGQEVILRCVPISNHLYFYWYRQILGQKVEFLVSFYNNEISEKSEIFDDQFSVERPDGSNFTLKIRSTKLEDSAMYFCASSSDRGLGNEQFFGPGTRLTVL.